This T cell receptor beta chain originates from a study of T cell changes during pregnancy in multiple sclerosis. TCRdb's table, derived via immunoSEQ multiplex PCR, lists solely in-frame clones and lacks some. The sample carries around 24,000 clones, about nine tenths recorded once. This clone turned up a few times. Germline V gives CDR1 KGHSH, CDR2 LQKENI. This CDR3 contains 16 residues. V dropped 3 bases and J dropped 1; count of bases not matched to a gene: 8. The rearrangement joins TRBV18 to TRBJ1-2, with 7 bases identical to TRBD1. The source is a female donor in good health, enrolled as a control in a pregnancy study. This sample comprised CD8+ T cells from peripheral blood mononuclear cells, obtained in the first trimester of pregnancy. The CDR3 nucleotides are TGTGCCAGCTCACCTGGACAGGCCCAAAGTAACTATGGCTACACCTTC. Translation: CASSPGQAQSNYGYTF.